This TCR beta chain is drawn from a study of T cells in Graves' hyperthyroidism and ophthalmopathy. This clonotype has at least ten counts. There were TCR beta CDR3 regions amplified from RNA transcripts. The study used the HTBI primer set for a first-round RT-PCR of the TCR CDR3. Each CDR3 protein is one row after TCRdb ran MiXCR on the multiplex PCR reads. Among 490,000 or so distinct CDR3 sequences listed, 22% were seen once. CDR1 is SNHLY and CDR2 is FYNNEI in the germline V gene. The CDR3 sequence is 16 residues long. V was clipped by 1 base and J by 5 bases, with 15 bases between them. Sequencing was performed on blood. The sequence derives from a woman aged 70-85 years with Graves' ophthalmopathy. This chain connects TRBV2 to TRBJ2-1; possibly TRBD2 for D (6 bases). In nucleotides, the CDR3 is TGTGCCAGCAGTGAAGGACCGGGACTCTATGACAATGAGCAGTTCTTC. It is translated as CASSEGPGLYDNEQFF.